Reported below is one T cell receptor beta chain. Antigen unknown. This sample was included in a study of CD8+ T cells in alopecia areata. The wider study: Treated patients were given 5 to 10 mg oral tofacitinib twice daily. Study-level findings and limits: Normal scalp showed lower clonality than lesional scalp, especially alopecia totalis/universalis.

Specimens obtained from alopecia areata patients comprised lesional scalp punch biopsies and peripheral blood. The CDR3 runs 13 residues. Between the trimmed V and J ends, which lost 2 bases and 2 bases, there was a span of 8 bases. CDR1 and CDR2 (germline): SGHNT, YYREEE (reference sequence). Following extraction, RNA underwent reverse transcription to cDNA, which served as the sequencing template. The repertoire was sequenced with immunoSEQ multiplex PCR; TCRdb's copy has only in-frame clones and lacks some. The sample has 200,000 to 250,000 clones, around three fifths seen once. The sample here was CD4+ T cells sorted from blood, taken at week 0. This rearrangement joins TRBV5-4 to TRBJ2-7; D remains unclear. The receptor was isolated from a human donor with alopecia areata. The DNA for the CDR3 is TGTGCCAGCAGCTTCCAAATCACCTACGAGCAGTACTTC. This sequence encodes CASSFQITYEQYF.